This entry describes one T cell receptor (beta chain). The target antigen is unknown. The authors made TCR beta libraries by quantitative 5'-RACE with molecular barcodes. Each CDR3 protein is one row after TCRdb ran MiXCR on the 5' RACE reads. The sample contains 35,000 to 40,000 distinct CDR3 sequences, about 15% of which appear only once. The data are from a study of CD8 T cells in ankylosing spondylitis. Study-level findings and limits: Blood of patients with ankylosing spondylitis appeared to be characterized by a TCR beta motif of several highly homologous variants. There was reportedly significant enrichment of clones that were disease-linked in matched ankylosing spondylitis synovial fluid.

The CDR3 has 13 amino acids. Germline CDR1 and CDR2: MDHEN and SYDVKM. V lost 8 bases, J lost 3 bases, and 7 bases stayed unmatched. The sample was blood. The chain employs TRBV28 and TRBJ2-7; 7 nucleotides match TRBD1. The TCR was taken from a male donor with ankylosing spondylitis or in good health (not recorded which). The CDR3 here is CASCTGALYEQYF. The CDR3 region has the DNA TGTGCCAGCTGTACAGGGGCCCTCTACGAGCAGTACTTC.